This passage covers 8 T cell receptor beta chains from one sample sequenced in a study of cytomegalovirus exposure and HLA in healthy donors. PCR amplification relied on 60 Vbeta primers (plus 13 Jbeta primers). TCRdb's table, derived via immunoSEQ multiplex PCR, lists solely in-frame clones and lacks some. Of about 170,000 clones in the sample, around 80% were seen once. The sequenced sample consisted of PBMCs. Receptor source: a woman aged 18-35 years in good health and CMV-seronegative.

The CDR3, as DNA: TGTGCCAGCACTTCCCGGACAGAGGCCAACGTCCTGACTTTC. This codes for CASTSRTEANVLTF. This chain links TRBV28 with TRBJ2-6, with TRBD1 as a possible D gene (6 bases). This CDR3 region has 14 residues. Trimming cost V 7 bases and J 6 bases, with 13 bases left between them. Germline CDR1 and CDR2: MDHEN and SYDVKM.

This chain connects TRBV5-1 to TRBJ2-5; 8 nucleotides agree with TRBD1. CDR3 length: 15 amino acids. Germline CDR1 is SGHRS and CDR2 is YFSETQ. The J segment lost 5 bases and the V segment lost 3 bases, leaving 9 bases of the junction unmatched. The CDR3 reads CASSSSDRGGETQYF. The CDR3 coding sequence is TGCGCCAGCAGCTCCTCCGACAGGGGTGGGGAGACCCAGTACTTC.

The V and J genes are TRBV7-2 and TRBJ2-7, with D possibly matching TRBD2 (5 bases). The CDR3 runs 12 residues. The germline CDR1 and CDR2 sequences are SGHTA and FQGNSA. V lost 3 bases and J lost 3, with 6 bases in between. CDR3 DNA sequence: TGTGCCAGCAGCTTCAGCGGCTACGAGCAGTACTTC. This gives the protein CASSFSGYEQYF.

The table lists this clone with a few counts. The V call is TRBV2, the J call TRBJ2-4, with 11 bases that match TRBD1. Trimming removed 3 bases from V and 4 bases from J; junction bases left unmatched: 5. CDR3 length: 16 amino acids. Germline assignment: CDR1 SNHLY and CDR2 FYNNEI. The CDR3 DNA sequence: TGTGCCAGCAGTGATAACGGACAGGGGGCTAAAAACATTCAGTACTTC. Its translation: CASSDNGQGAKNIQYF.

As to this clone: A read error may produce the germline difference seen at one junction end. J is TRBJ1-2 and V is TRBV7-9; weak D call: TRBD1 (5 bases). Germline V gene lookup returns CDR1 SEHNR and CDR2 FQNEAQ (reference sequence). This CDR3 spans 16 amino acids. The CDR3 coding sequence is TGTTCCAGCAGCTCCGTGACGGCGGGGCCTAACTATGGCTACACCTTC. Translating it yields CSSSSVTAGPNYGYTF. The full variable domain, with the rest looked up from reference TRBV7-9 and TRBJ1-2, is DTGVSQNPRHKITKRGQNVTFRCDPISEHNRLYWYRQTLGQGPEFLTYFQNEAQLEKSRLLSDRFSAERPKGSFSTLEIQRTEQGDSAMYLCSSSSVTAGPNYGYTFGSGTRLTVV.

V is TRBV10-3 and J is TRBJ2-5, with TRBD1 matching 8 bases. The germline V gene encodes CDR1 ENHRY and CDR2 SYGVKD. The CDR3 contains 16 residues. V lost 4 bases to trimming and J lost 6 bases; unmatched junction nucleotides: 13. The DNA of the CDR3 is TGTGCCATCAGTGCTACAGGACAGGGAGACCCCCAGACCCAGTACTTC. The encoded protein is CAISATGQGDPQTQYF.

The chain couples TRBV14 to TRBJ1-2, with a possible D match to TRBD1 (5 bases). The V end was cut by 6 bases, the J end by 4 bases, with 15 bases between. This CDR3 region has 14 residues. Germline CDR1 SGHDN, CDR2 FVKESK. CDR3 coding DNA: TGTGCCAGCAGACCAGGGTCGAAAGTCTATGGCTACACCTTC. Its protein is CASRPGSKVYGYTF.

This clone was counted once. Relative to the germline gene, one junction end is altered; a read error may explain this. The V call is TRBV9, the J call TRBJ1-2, with 8 bases matching TRBD1. The CDR3 totals 10 residues. CDR1 and CDR2 from the germline V gene are SGDLS and YYNGEE. CDR3: CASSGRDRCF. In nucleotides, the CDR3 is TGTGCCAGCAGCGGCCGGGACAGGTGCTTC.